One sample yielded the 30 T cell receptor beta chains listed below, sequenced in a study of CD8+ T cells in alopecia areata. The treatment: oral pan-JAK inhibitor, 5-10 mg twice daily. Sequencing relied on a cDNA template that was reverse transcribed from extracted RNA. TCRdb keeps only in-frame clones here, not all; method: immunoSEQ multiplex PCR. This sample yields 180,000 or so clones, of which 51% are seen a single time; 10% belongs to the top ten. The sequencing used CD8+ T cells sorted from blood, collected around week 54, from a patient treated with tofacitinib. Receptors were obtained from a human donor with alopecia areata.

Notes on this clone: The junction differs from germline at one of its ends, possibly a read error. CDR3 sequence: CVSSTGTGWTDTQYF. The CDR3 coding sequence is TGTGTCAGCAGCACCGGGACAGGGTGGACAGATACGCAGTATTTT. The chain carries TRBV7-8 and TRBJ2-3; 9 bases fit TRBD1. The CDR3 consists of 15 residues. From germline, CDR1 is SGHVS and CDR2 FQNEAQ.

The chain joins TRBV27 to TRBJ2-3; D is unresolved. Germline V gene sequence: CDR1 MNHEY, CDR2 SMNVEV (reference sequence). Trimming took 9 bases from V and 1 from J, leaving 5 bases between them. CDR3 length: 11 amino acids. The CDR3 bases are TGTGCCAGTCGGGGCACAGATACGCAGTATTTT. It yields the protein CASRGTDTQYF.

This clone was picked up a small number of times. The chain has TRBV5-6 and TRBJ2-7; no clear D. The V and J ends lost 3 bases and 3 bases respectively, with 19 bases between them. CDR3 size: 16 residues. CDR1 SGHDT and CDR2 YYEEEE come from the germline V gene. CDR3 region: CASSSVSVTSDYEQYF. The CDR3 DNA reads TGTGCCAGCAGCTCTGTCTCCGTGACATCCGACTACGAGCAGTACTTC.

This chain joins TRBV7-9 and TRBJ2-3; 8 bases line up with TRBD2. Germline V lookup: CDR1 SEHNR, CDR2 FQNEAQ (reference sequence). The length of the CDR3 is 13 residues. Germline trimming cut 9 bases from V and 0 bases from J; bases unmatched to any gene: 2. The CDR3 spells CARTSGSTDTQYF. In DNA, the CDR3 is TGTGCCAGAACTAGCGGAAGCACAGATACGCAGTATTTT.

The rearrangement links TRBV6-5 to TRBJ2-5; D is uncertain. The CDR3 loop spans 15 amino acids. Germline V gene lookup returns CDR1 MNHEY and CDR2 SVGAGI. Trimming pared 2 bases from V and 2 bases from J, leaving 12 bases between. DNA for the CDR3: TGTGCCAGCAGTTACCACCCAGACTTACAAGAGACCCAGTACTTC. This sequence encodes CASSYHPDLQETQYF.

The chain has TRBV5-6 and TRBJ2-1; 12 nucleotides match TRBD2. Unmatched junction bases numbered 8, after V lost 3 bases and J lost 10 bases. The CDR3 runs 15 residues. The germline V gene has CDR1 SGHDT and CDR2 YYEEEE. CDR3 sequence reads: CASSSRLAGAWEQFF. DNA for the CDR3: TGTGCCAGCAGCTCTAGACTAGCGGGGGCCTGGGAGCAGTTCTTC.

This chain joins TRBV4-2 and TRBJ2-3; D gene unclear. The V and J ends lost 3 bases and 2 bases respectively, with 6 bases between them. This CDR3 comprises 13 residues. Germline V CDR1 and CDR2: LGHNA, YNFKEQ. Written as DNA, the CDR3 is TGTGCCAGCAGCCATTACCACACAGATACGCAGTATTTT. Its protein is CASSHYHTDTQYF.

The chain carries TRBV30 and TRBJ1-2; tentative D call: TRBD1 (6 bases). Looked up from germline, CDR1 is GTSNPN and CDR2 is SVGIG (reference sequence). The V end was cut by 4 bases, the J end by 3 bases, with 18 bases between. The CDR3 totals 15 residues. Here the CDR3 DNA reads TGTGCCTGGAAGGCGATGAACAGGGTCGACTATGGCTACACCTTC. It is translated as CAWKAMNRVDYGYTF.

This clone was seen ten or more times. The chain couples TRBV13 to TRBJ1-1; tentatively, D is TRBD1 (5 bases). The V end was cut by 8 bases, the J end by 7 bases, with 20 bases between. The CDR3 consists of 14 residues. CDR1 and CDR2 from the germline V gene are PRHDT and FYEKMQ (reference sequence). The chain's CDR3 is CASGGEGGPNEAFF. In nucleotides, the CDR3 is TGTGCCAGCGGGGGAGAGGGCGGTCCCAATGAAGCTTTCTTT.

The CDR3 spells CASSATGVSEQFF. The CDR3 DNA sequence: TGTGCCAGCAGCGCCACAGGGGTTAGTGAGCAGTTCTTC. This sequence joins TRBV2 and TRBJ2-1; 7 bases are a match to TRBD1. CDR1 is SNHLY and CDR2 is FYNNEI in the germline V gene. CDR3 length equals 13 residues. The V segment lost 6 bases and the J segment 9 bases; nucleotides outside the gene matches: 8. Supplemented by reference TRBV2 and TRBJ2-1, the full variable domain reads EPEVTQTPSHQVTQMGQEVILRCVPISNHLYFYWYRQILGQKVEFLVSFYNNEISEKSEIFDDQFSVERPDGSNFTLKIRSTKLEDSAMYFCASSATGVSEQFFGPGTRLTVL.

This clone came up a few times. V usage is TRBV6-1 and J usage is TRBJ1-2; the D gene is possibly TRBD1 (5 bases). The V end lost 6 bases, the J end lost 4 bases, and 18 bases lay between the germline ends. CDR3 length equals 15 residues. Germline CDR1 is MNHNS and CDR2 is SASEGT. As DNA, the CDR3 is TGTGCCAGCAGCGAATCTACGACAGCTTCCTATGGCTACACCTTC. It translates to CASSESTTASYGYTF.

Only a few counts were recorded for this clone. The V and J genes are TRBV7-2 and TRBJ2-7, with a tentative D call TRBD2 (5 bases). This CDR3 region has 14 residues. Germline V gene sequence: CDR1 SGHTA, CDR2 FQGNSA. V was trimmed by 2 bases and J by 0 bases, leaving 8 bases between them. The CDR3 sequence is CASSLSGSSYEQYF. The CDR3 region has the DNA TGTGCCAGCAGCTTATCGGGGTCCTCCTACGAGCAGTACTTC.

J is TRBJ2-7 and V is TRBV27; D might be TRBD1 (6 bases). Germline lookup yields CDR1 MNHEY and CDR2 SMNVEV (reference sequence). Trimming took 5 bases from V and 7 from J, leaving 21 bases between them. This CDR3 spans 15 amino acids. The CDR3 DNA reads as TGTGCCAGCAGTCGCCAGGACAGCCCTTCCTGGGAGCAGTACTTC. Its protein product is CASSRQDSPSWEQYF.

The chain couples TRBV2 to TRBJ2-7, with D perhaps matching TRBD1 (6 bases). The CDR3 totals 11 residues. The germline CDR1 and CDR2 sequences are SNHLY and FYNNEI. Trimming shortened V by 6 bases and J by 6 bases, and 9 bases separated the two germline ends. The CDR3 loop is CASRDSSEQYF. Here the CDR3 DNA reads TGTGCCAGCAGGGACAGCTCCGAGCAGTACTTC.

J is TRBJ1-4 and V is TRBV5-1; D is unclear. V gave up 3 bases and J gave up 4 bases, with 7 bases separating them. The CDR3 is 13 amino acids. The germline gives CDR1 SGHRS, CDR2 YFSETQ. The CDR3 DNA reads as TGCGCCAGCAGCTCGGTTATTAATGAAAAACTGTTTTTT. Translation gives CASSSVINEKLFF.

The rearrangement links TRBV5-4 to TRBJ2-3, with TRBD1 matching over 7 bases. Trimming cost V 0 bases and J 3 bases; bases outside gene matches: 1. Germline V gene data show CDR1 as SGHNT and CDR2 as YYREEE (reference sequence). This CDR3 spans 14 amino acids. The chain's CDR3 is CASSLGDSTDTQYF. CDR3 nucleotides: TGTGCCAGCAGCTTGGGGGACAGTACAGATACGCAGTATTTT.

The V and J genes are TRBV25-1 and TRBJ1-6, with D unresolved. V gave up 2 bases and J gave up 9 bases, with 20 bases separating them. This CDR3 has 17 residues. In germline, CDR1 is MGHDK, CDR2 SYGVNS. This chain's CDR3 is CASSEARGRLRSSPLHF. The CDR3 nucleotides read TGTGCCAGCAGTGAAGCCCGGGGTAGGCTGAGGAGTTCACCCCTCCACTTT.

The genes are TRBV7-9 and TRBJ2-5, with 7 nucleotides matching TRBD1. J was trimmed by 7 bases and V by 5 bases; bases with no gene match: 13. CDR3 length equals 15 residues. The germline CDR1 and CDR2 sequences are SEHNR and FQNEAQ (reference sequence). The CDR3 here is CASSPKGQPKMTQYF. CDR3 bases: TGTGCCAGCAGCCCTAAGGGACAGCCCAAGATGACCCAGTACTTC.

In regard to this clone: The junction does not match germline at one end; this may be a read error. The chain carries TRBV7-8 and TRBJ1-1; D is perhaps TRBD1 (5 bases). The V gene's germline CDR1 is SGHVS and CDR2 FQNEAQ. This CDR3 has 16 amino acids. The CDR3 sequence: CASSLWSRGESTEAFF. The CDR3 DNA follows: TGCGCCAGCAGCTTATGGAGTAGGGGAGAGTCCACTGAAGCTTTCTTT.

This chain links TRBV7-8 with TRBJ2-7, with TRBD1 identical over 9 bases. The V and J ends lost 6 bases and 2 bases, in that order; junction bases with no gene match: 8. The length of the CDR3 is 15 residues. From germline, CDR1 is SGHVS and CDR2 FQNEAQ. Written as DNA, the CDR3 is TGTGCCAGCAGTTCGGACAGGGGACGGACCTACGAGCAGTACTTC. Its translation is CASSSDRGRTYEQYF.

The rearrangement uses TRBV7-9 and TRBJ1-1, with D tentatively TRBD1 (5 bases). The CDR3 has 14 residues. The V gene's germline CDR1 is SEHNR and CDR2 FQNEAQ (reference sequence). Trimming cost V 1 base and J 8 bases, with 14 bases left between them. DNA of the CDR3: TGTGCCAGCAGCTTAGTCCCGGGACTCCCCGAAGCTTTCTTT. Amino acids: CASSLVPGLPEAFF.

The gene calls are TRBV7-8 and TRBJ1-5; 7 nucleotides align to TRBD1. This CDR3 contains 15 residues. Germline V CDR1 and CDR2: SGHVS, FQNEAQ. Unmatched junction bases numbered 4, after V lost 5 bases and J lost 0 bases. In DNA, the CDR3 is TGTGCCAGCAGCCCGGGACAGATTAGCAATCAGCCCCAGCATTTT. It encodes CASSPGQISNQPQHF.

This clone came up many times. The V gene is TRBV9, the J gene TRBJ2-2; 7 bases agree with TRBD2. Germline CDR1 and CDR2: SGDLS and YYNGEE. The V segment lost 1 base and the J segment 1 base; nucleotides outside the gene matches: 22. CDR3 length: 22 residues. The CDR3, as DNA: TGTGCCAGCAGCGTACGGATAAGGGCCAGCGGGGAAGCTCCGGGGAACACCGGGGAGCTGTTTTTT. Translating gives CASSVRIRASGEAPGNTGELFF. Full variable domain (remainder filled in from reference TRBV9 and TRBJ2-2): DSGVTQTPKHLITATGQRVTLRCSPRSGDLSVYWYQQSLDQGLQFLIQYYNGEERAKGNILERFSAQQFPDLHSELNLSSLELGDSALYFCASSVRIRASGEAPGNTGELFFGEGSRLTVL.

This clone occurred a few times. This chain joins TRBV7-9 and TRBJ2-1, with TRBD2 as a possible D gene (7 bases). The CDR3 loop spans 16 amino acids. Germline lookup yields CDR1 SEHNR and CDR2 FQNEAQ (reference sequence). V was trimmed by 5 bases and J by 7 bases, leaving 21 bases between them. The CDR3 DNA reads TGTGCCAGCAGCCTGGCCCCGGGGGGCCTTAGGAATGAGCAGTTCTTC. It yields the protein CASSLAPGGLRNEQFF.

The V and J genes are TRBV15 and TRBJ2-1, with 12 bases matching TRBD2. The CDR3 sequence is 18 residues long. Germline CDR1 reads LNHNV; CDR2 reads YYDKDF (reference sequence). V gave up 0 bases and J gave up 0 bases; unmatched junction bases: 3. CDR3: CATSRDRLAGASYNEQFF. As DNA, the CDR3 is TGTGCCACCAGCAGAGATAGACTAGCGGGGGCCTCCTACAATGAGCAGTTCTTC.

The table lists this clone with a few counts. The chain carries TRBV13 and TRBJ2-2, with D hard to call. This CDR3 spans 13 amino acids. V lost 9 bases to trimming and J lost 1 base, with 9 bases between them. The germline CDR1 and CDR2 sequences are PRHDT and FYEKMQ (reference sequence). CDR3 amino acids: CASESRNTGELFF. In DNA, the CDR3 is TGTGCCAGTGAGAGTCGGAACACCGGGGAGCTGTTTTTT.

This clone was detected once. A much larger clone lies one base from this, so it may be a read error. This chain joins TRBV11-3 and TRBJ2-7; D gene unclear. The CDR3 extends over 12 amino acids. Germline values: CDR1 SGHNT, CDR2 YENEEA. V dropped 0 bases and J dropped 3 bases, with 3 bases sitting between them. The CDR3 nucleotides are TGTGCCAGCAGCTTAGACGGCTACGAGCAGTACTTC. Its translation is CASSLDGYEQYF.

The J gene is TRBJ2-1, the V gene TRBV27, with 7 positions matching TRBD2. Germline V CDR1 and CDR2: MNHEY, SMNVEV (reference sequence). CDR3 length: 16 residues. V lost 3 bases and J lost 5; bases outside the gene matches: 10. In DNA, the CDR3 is TGTGCCAGCAGTTTCGGACTAGGCCGGCCCGACAATGAGCAGTTCTTC. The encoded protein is CASSFGLGRPDNEQFF.

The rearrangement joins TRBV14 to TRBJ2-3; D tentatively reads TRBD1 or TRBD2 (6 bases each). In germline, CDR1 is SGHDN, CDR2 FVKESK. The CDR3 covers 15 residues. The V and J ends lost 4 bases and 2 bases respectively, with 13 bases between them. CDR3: CASSLSGADTDTQYF. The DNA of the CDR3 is TGTGCCAGCAGCCTATCGGGGGCTGACACAGATACGCAGTATTTT.

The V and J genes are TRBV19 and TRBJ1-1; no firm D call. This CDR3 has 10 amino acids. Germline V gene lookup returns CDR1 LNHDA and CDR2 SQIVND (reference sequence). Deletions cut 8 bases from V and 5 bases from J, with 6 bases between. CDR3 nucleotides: TGTGCCAGTTTTCAGACTGAAGCTTTCTTT. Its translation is CASFQTEAFF.